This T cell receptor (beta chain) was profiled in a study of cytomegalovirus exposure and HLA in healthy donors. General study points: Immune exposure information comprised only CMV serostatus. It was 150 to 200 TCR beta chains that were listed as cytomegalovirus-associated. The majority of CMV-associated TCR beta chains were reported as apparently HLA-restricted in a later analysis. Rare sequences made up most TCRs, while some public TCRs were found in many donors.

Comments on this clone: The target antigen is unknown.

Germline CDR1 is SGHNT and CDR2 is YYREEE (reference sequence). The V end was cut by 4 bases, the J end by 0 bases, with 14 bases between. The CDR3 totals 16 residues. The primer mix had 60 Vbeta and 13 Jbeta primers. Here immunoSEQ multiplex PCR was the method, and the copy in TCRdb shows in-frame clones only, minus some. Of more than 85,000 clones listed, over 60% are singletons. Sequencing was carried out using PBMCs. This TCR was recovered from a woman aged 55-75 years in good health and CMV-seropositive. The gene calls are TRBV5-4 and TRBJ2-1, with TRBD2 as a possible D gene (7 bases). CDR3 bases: TGTGCCAGCAGCCTGGGGGGCGGGAGCTCCTACAATGAGCAGTTCTTC. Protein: CASSLGGGSSYNEQFF.